This TCR beta chain was recovered during a study of cytomegalovirus exposure and HLA in healthy donors. Broader study findings: Analysis was carried out at a later point, and it linked a missense DCLRE1C variant to TCR beta V- and J-gene trimming. An analysis that came later showed most CMV-associated TCR beta chains appearing HLA-restricted. Sequencing artifact likely explains a cluster of highly shared sequence variants.

This clone has a handful of counts. As yet, its antigen is unknown. The primer mix had 60 Vbeta and 13 Jbeta primers. As originally analysed: A follow-up analysis tallied tens of millions of unique TCR beta chains, roughly 11 million shared. Clones were read by immunoSEQ multiplex PCR, and TCRdb kept only the in-frame ones, dropping some. For V, J and clone size, that table is used; D and trimming come from the DNA. The data show some 120,000 clones, about two thirds seen once. Trimming cost V 2 bases and J 0 bases, with 12 bases left between them. In germline, CDR1 is MRHNA, CDR2 SNTAGT. This CDR3 spans 16 amino acids.

This rearrangement joins TRBV6-4 to TRBJ2-3; weak D call: TRBD1 (5 bases). The origin of this receptor is a man aged 30 to 39 in good health and CMV-seronegative. Specimen: PBMCs. CDR3 DNA sequence: TGTGCCAGCAGTGACGACAGTGCTACTAGCACAGATACGCAGTATTTT. Its protein product is CASSDDSATSTDTQYF.